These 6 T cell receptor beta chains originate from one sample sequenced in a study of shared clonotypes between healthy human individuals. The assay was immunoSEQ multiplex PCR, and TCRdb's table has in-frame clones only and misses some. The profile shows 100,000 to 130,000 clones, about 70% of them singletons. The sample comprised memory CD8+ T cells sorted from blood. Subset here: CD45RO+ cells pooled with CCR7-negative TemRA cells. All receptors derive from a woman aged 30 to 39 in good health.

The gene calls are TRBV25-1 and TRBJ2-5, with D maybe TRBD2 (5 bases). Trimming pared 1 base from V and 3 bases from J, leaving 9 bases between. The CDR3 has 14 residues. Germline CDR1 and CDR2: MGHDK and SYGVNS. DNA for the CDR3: TGTGCCAGCAGTGAATCAGCAGCGGAAGAGACCCAGTACTTC. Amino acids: CASSESAAEETQYF.

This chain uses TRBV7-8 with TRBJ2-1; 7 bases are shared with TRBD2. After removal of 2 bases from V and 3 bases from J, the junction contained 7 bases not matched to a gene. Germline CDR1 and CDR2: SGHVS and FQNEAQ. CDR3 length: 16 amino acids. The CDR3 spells CASSLKRLAGYNEQFF. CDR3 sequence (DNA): TGTGCCAGCAGCTTAAAGAGATTAGCGGGCTACAATGAGCAGTTCTTC.

Here the CDR3 reads CASSMTKREYYEQYF. The CDR3 nucleotides read TGTGCCAGCAGCATGACAAAGCGGGAGTACTACGAGCAGTACTTC. This chain uses TRBV25-1 with TRBJ2-7, with 8 bases lining up with TRBD2. Trimming removed 6 bases from V and 3 bases from J; junction bases left unmatched: 10. Germline CDR1 MGHDK, CDR2 SYGVNS. The CDR3 is 15 amino acids.

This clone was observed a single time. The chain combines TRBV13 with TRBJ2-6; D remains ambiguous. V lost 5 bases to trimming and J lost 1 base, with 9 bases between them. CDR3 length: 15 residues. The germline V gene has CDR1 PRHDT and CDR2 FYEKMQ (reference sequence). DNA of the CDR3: TGTGCCAGCAGCATGCTGACTTCTGGGGCCAACGTCCTGACTTTC. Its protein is CASSMLTSGANVLTF.

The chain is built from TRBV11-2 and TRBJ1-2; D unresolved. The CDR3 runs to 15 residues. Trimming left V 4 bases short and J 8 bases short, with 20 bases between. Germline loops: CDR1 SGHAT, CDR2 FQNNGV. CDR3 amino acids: CASSSPRTRPQGYTF. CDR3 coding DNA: TGTGCCAGCAGCTCCCCCCGGACCCGCCCCCAGGGCTACACCTTC. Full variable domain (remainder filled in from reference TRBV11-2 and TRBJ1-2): EAGVAQSPRYKIIEKRQSVAFWCNPISGHATLYWYQQILGQGPKLLIQFQNNGVVDDSQLPKDRFSAERLKGVDSTLKIQPAKLEDSAVYLCASSSPRTRPQGYTFGSGTRLTVV.

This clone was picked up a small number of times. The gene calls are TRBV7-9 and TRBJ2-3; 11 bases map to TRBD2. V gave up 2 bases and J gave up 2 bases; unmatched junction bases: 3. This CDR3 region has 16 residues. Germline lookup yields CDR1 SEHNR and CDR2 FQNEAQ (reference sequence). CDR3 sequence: CASSLLAGGDTDTQYF. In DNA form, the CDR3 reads TGTGCCAGCAGCTTATTAGCGGGGGGGGACACAGATACGCAGTATTTT.